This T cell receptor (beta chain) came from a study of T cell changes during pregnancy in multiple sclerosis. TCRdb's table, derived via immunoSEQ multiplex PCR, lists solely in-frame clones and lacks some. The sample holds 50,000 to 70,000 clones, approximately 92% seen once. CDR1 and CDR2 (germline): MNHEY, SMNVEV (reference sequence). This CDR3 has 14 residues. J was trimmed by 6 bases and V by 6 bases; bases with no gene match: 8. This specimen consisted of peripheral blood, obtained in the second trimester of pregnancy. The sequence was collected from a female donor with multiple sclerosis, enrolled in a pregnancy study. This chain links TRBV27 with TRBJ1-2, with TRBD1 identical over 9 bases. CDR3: CASRITGGADGYTF. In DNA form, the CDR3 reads TGTGCCAGCAGAATCACAGGGGGCGCTGATGGCTACACCTTC.